Listed below are T cell receptor beta chains from one sample, sequenced in a study of human T cells and chemical hapten exposure. TCRdb passed the RACE reads through MiXCR, listing each CDR3 protein once. Seen here are about 120,000 distinct CDR3 sequences, roughly 13% observed once, and the top ten hold 2.8%. Sequencing was performed on whole blood, taken in connection with sensitization to the hapten diphenylcyclopropenone (DPC). Receptors were obtained from a woman in her late teens or twenties with alopecia areata. Some clones in this sample may be carry-over from other donors' samples. CDR3s leave out the opening cysteine and the closing phenylalanine or tryptophan. Fields, in order: V gene, J gene, clone size, CDR3 protein. Not every row has a clone size; where given, it reads once, few, many or a size class.

TRBV28	TRBJ2-7	.	ASKDRTYEQY
TRBV11-2	TRBJ1-2	many	ASSPYRSGYT
TRBV11-3	TRBJ2-4	.	VSSRQGVGNIQY
TRBV18	TRBJ1-2	many	ASSPPGLYGYT
TRBV30	TRBJ1-2	many	AWDRGQTLPVT
TRBV20-1	TRBJ2-5	few	SAIPDLETQY
TRBV25-1	TRBJ1-1	.	ASSPRDRASGAF
TRBV4-3	TRBJ2-5	many	ASSQEEGIGETQY
TRBV29-1	TRBJ1-4	many	SAMRQGDEKLF
TRBV6-2/TRBV6-3	TRBJ2-3	.	ASSYQSARGSSDTQY
TRBV3-1	TRBJ2-5	many	ASSQDLQGGTQY
TRBV29-1	TRBJ1-2	.	SVEDPRGLYGYT
TRBV7-2	TRBJ2-7	.	ASSLASQGPYEQY
TRBV7-2	TRBJ2-7	.	ASSLVLGRDEQY
TRBV5-1	TRBJ2-3	few	ASSLVPPSTDTQY
TRBV10-3	TRBJ2-3	few	AISTGTSLTDTQY
TRBV6-2/TRBV6-3	TRBJ1-5	.	ASSYSGQVSNQPQH
TRBV20-1	TRBJ2-7	.	SSVGQAYSYEQY
TRBV6-2/TRBV6-3	TRBJ2-3	.	ASTPPGRTDTQY
TRBV20-1	TRBJ2-1	.	SAPQGGVSNEQF
TRBV7-8	TRBJ2-7	.	ASSPSAYEQY
TRBV27	TRBJ2-1	.	ASSSGHTEQF
TRBV15	TRBJ2-7	few	ATSRSRNPTYEQY
TRBV28	TRBJ1-2	many	ASSRREDGYT
TRBV20-1	TRBJ1-3	many	SASRTGGGNTIY
TRBV7-6	TRBJ2-2	few	ATLPGLASTGELF
TRBV6-6	TRBJ2-5	.	ASSSLEGVRETQY
TRBV30	TRBJ1-3	few	AWKPGRNSGNTIY
TRBV20-1	TRBJ2-1	many	SARPDRESYNEQF
TRBV6-6	TRBJ1-5	few	ASSYNRFRPQTVKNQPQH
TRBV7-9	TRBJ2-2	.	ASSLRDGTAGELF
TRBV4-3	TRBJ2-7	many	ASSQVGTYNEQY
TRBV7-6	TRBJ2-7	few	ASSLTPRGGLSYEQY
TRBV7-2	TRBJ2-4	few	ASSLGIVAKNIQY
TRBV9	TRBJ1-6	few	ASSPRGNNSPLH
TRBV5-1	TRBJ2-5	many	ASYRAQETQY
TRBV29-1	TRBJ1-1	many	SGYRVNTEAF
TRBV5-1	TRBJ1-6	many	ASSWTGLPSSPLH
TRBV2	TRBJ2-1	.	ASRGTANEQF
TRBV18	TRBJ1-6	.	ASSPLDAGGNSPLH
TRBV4-2	TRBJ2-7	few	ASSVETVGAYEQY
TRBV20-1	TRBJ2-5	.	SASRVLGGGGETQY
TRBV25-1	TRBJ2-6	.	ASSGGQAFSGANVLT
TRBV5-5	TRBJ1-5	many	ASSTTGDINQPQH
TRBV28	TRBJ1-6	.	ASRLGTGGNSPLH